A single sample gave rise to the 8 T cell receptor beta chains below, sequenced in a study of T cells after yellow fever vaccination. TCRdb independently ran MiXCR on the 5' RACE reads; one entry per CDR3 protein. Of about 330,000 distinct CDR3 sequences listed, about 6.9% were seen once; the top ten hold 15% to 20%. This material consisted of PBMCs, taken about 49 days after the first yellow fever vaccination. These receptor sequences come from a man aged 18-30 years who received the YFV17D yellow fever vaccine.

The rearrangement links TRBV24-1 to TRBJ2-3; no definite D call. Trimming pared 3 bases from V and 4 bases from J, leaving 13 bases between. This CDR3 has 15 amino acids. From germline, CDR1 is KGHDR and CDR2 SFDVKD. In DNA, the CDR3 is TGTGCCACCAGTGATGTACGTCGAGGATCAGATACGCAGTATTTT. Protein sequence: CATSDVRRGSDTQYF.

The J gene is TRBJ1-5, the V gene TRBV27; D gene unclear. V gave up 3 bases and J gave up 7 bases, with 10 bases separating them. This CDR3 is built from 13 residues. Per the germline V gene, CDR1 is MNHEY and CDR2 is SMNVEV (reference sequence). CDR3 DNA sequence: TGTGCCAGCAGTTTTAGGGTCGACCAGCCCCAGCATTTT. As protein: CASSFRVDQPQHF.

This clonotype occurred many times. The chain carries TRBV2 and TRBJ2-6, with D unresolved. V was shortened by 2 bases and J by 2 bases, with 4 bases between the two germline ends. The length of the CDR3 is 14 residues. The germline CDR1 and CDR2 sequences are SNHLY and FYNNEI. The CDR3 protein is CASSETPGANVLTF. CDR3 nucleotides: TGTGCCAGCAGTGAAACTCCTGGGGCCAACGTCCTGACTTTC.

This chain connects TRBV6-1 to TRBJ2-2; D tentatively fits TRBD1 or TRBD2 (5 bases each). Trimming removed 8 bases from V and 4 bases from J, with 11 bases in between. The germline V gene encodes CDR1 MNHNS and CDR2 SASEGT. CDR3 length: 13 amino acids. CDR3 residues: CASVWDLTGELFF. The CDR3 DNA is TGTGCCAGCGTATGGGACCTCACCGGGGAGCTGTTTTTT.

This clonotype has more than one count but fewer than ten. The chain carries TRBV6-2 or TRBV6-3 and TRBJ2-1; no definite D call. This CDR3 is built from 13 residues. Germline V gene sequence: CDR1 MNHEY, CDR2 SVGEGT. Between the trimmed V and J ends, which lost 5 bases and 4 bases, there was a span of 9 bases. The CDR3 protein is CASSAQKYNEQFF. CDR3 nucleotides: TGTGCCAGCAGTGCCCAGAAATACAATGAGCAGTTCTTC.

This clonotype was counted only a few times. The rearrangement uses TRBV18 and TRBJ2-4, with D unclear. The germline V and J ends were trimmed by 6 bases and 2 bases, with 14 bases remaining between them. The CDR3 extends over 15 amino acids. Germline V lookup: CDR1 KGHSH, CDR2 LQKENI. CDR3 nucleotide sequence: TGTGCCAGCTCGCAACGGACCGGGCCCAAAAACATTCAGTACTTC. It codes for CASSQRTGPKNIQYF. The variable domain in full, completed from reference TRBV18 and TRBJ2-4, reads NAGVMQNPRHLVRRRGQEARLRCSPMKGHSHVYWYRQLPEEGLKFMVYLQKENIIDESGMPKERFSAEFPKEGPSILRIQQVVRGDSAAYFCASSQRTGPKNIQYFGAGTRLSVL.

The rearrangement uses TRBV5-1 and TRBJ2-1; 9 positions agree with TRBD2. CDR3 length: 17 residues. After removal of 0 bases from V and 3 bases from J, the junction contained 7 bases not matched to a gene. CDR1 and CDR2 from the germline V gene are SGHRS and YFSETQ. The chain's CDR3 is CASSLVPSGNNYNEQFF. For the CDR3, the DNA is TGCGCCAGCAGCTTGGTGCCTAGCGGGAACAACTACAATGAGCAGTTCTTC.

Ten or more counts support this clonotype. The chain recombines TRBV4-1 with TRBJ1-3; D remains unclear. Germline values: CDR1 MGHRA, CDR2 YSYEKL. This CDR3 is built from 13 residues. Between the trimmed V and J ends, which lost 3 bases and 2 bases, there was a span of 5 bases. In nucleotides, the CDR3 is TGCGCCAGCAGCCACCAGGCTGGAAACACCATATATTTT. It translates to CASSHQAGNTIYF.